This paragraph covers one TCR beta chain sequence. The data are from a study of blood T cell repertoires in COVID-19. Produced via immunoSEQ multiplex PCR; TCRdb's table is partial and in-frame only. The repertoire holds some 340,000 clones, with approximately 90% as singletons. Trimming left V 0 bases short and J 0 bases short, with 9 bases between. Germline V gene sequence: CDR1 SGHDT, CDR2 YYEEEE. The CDR3 covers 16 residues. Sequencing was performed on PBMCs or T cells enriched from blood (not recorded which). The receptor comes from a woman aged 30 to 39 who had been exposed to COVID-19. The chain links TRBV5-6 to TRBJ2-2, with D perhaps matching TRBD1 (6 bases). CDR3 region: CASSLARTANTGELFF. The CDR3 region has the DNA TGTGCCAGCAGCTTGGCTAGGACAGCGAACACCGGGGAGCTGTTTTTT. The complete variable domain, with remaining parts taken from reference TRBV5-6 and TRBJ2-2, reads DAGVTQSPTHLIKTRGQQVTLRCSPKSGHDTVSWYQQALGQGPQFIFQYYEEEERQRGNFPDRFSGHQFPNYSSELNVNALLLGDSALYLCASSLARTANTGELFFGEGSRLTVL.